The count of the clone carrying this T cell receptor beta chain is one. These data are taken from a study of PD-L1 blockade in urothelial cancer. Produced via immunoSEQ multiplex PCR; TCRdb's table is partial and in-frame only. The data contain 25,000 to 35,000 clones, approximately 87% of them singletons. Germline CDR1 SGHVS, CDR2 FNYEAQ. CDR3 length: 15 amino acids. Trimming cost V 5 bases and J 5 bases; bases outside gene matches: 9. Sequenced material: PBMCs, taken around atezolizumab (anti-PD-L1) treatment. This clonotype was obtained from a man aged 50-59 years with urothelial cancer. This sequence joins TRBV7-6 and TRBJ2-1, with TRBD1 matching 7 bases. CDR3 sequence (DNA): TGTGCCAGCAGCCAGGACAGGAGACCAAACAATGAGCAGTTCTTC. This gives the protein CASSQDRRPNNEQFF.